This entry concerns a single TCR beta chain. The record originates from a study of shared T cell receptors in the human thymus. CDR1 is MDHEN, CDR2 SYDVKM, per germline. V was cut by 2 bases and J by 4 bases, with 9 bases left in between. CDR3 size: 14 residues. Clones were sequenced by immunoSEQ multiplex PCR, and TCRdb holds only the in-frame ones, with some missing. The sample includes about 730,000 clones, 75% to 90% seen only once; the top ten take 0.0095% to 0.013%. This same sample was also part of a study on human thymus T cells. That study reports: Thymic resections from corrective heart surgery supplied the tissue. Usage of V and J genes appeared biased in thymic and blood repertoires.

The genes are TRBV28 and TRBJ1-5; perhaps TRBD1 as D (5 bases). The sequence was collected from a girl under three years old with a congenital heart defect. The sequencing input was thymocytes. CDR3 coding DNA: TGTGCCAGCAGTTTAGGGGGGTCAAATCAGCCCCAGCATTTT. This translates into CASSLGGSNQPQHF.